The 3 T cell receptor beta chains in this list originate from one sample, sequenced in a study of control samples from healthy donors and cancer patients. Assay used: immunoSEQ multiplex PCR; TCRdb lists only in-frame clones, some missing. The sample has under 200,000 clones, approximately 86% seen once. Material for sequencing was blood. The receptors stem from a young woman in good health.

The chain couples TRBV9 to TRBJ1-6; no reliable D call. V gave up 4 bases and J gave up 8 bases, with 13 bases separating them. The CDR3 consists of 14 residues. Germline V CDR1 and CDR2: SGDLS, YYNGEE. This CDR3 is CASSQRVGDSPLHF. In DNA, the CDR3 is TGTGCCAGCAGCCAGAGGGTTGGTGATTCACCCCTCCACTTT. Full variable domain (missing parts from reference TRBV9 and TRBJ1-6): DSGVTQTPKHLITATGQRVTLRCSPRSGDLSVYWYQQSLDQGLQFLIQYYNGEERAKGNILERFSAQQFPDLHSELNLSSLELGDSALYFCASSQRVGDSPLHFGNGTRLTVT.

The chain joins TRBV3-1 (or the pseudogene TRBV3-2) to TRBJ1-1, with unresolved D. Between the trimmed V and J ends, which lost 4 bases and 0 bases, there was a span of 12 bases. CDR1 and CDR2 (germline): LGHDT, YNNKEL (reference sequence). The CDR3 runs 15 residues. CDR3 sequence (DNA): TGTGCCAGCAGCCGGGCTCGGCACATGAACACTGAAGCTTTCTTT. Translated, it gives CASSRARHMNTEAFF.

The rearrangement links TRBV28 to TRBJ2-4; perhaps TRBD1 as D (6 bases). The CDR3 loop spans 15 amino acids. V shed 4 bases and J shed 16 bases, with 26 bases lying between them. Germline CDR1 is MDHEN and CDR2 is SYDVKM. CDR3 bases: TGTGCCAGCAGTTCGGAGACAGGTGCCTTGGGGGTGGTATACTTC. The encoded protein is CASSSETGALGVVYF.